This T cell receptor beta chain was recovered during a study of blood T cell repertoires in COVID-19. The overall study: PBMCs, B-cell-depleted T cells, or T cells were the source of the cDNA or gDNA that made up the material.

The germline gives CDR1 SGDLS, CDR2 YYNGEE. The CDR3 has 15 amino acids. J gave up 3 bases and V 0 bases, and 4 bases lay outside the gene matches. This clone was counted once. Original methodology: The authors estimated nucleated cell counts from reference gene primer amplification. Libraries were prepared by immunoSEQ multiplex PCR; TCRdb keeps only in-frame clonotypes and omits some of them. The V and J calls and clone size were taken over from that table, and D and trimming were inferred from the DNA. Among fewer than 55,000 clones listed, 86% were seen once. This chain connects TRBV9 to TRBJ2-7; 9 bases are shared with TRBD1. Sequenced input: peripheral blood. The TCR sequence derives from a woman aged 55 to 70 with acute or convalescent COVID-19. This CDR3 is CASSVATGGYYEQYF. As DNA, the CDR3 is TGTGCCAGCAGCGTAGCTACAGGGGGCTACTACGAGCAGTACTTC. The variable domain in full, completed from reference TRBV9 and TRBJ2-7, reads DSGVTQTPKHLITATGQRVTLRCSPRSGDLSVYWYQQSLDQGLQFLIQYYNGEERAKGNILERFSAQQFPDLHSELNLSSLELGDSALYFCASSVATGGYYEQYFGPGTRLTVT.